This T cell receptor (beta chain) appears in the sequencing data of a study of blood T cell repertoires in COVID-19 (dated by TCRdb to the early 2020s). The study in broad terms: Samples from collaborators originated in the United States, Italy and Spain and spanned both the acute and convalescent phases of COVID-19. Deeply sampled blood TCRbeta repertoires from subjects exposed to, actively infected with, or recovered from COVID-19 were included in the dataset. The samples were drawn from the first 160 participants of the ongoing ImmuneRACE study and from some 1,300 subjects provided by 6 global collaborators. The repertoires were released in a freely available public database intended as a resource for research on the immune response to SARS-CoV-2. Sample metadata almost always included a de-identified subject ID, COVID-19 status, age in years and sex. Where available, HLA class I and class II types were obtained from metadata supplied by the sample provider rather than from assay-based typing. The prospective study material was composed of cDNA or gDNA derived from T cells, B-cell-depleted T cells, or PBMCs. Broader findings and caveats from the paper: The quantity of clinical and demographic metadata differed by source and by participant and was supplied without curation.

The immunoSEQ Assay, a bias-controlled multiplex PCR, was used to amplify TCRbeta CDR3 regions from genomic DNA. Per the source publication's procedure: The number of nucleated cells in each sample was estimated by amplification of reference gene primers within the assay. Sequence reads were collapsed and filtered to measure the absolute abundance of every unique TCRbeta CDR3 rearrangement. For each sample, productive Simpson clonality was calculated as the square root of Simpson's diversity index across productive rearrangements. The table was pulled from immuneACCESS by TCRdb, which kept in-frame rearrangements only. Such tables lose some clones; where checked, under half of the loss comes from unresolved V genes, and the rest has no known cause. That table is the source of V, J and clone size, and D and trimming were worked out from the DNA. Recorded for this sample are around 150,000 clones; approximately 82% of them occurred a single time. The ten largest clones take up 22% of the sample.

With respect to this clone: No antigen is known for it. Qualities for individual bases were not recorded, and no much larger clone is one base off.

Counted from cysteine to phenylalanine, this CDR3 has 12 amino acids. Only the CDR3 DNA is retained, 36 bases long and in frame from the first base. CDR1 SQVTM and CDR2 ANQGSEA are derived from the germline V gene. V loses 2 bases of germline sequence and J loses 11 bases, and the interval between the two ends is 12 bases. The collaborating institutions used their own protocols to collect whole blood in K2EDTA tubes. For TCRbeta analysis, collaborators shipped samples in one of three forms: frozen whole blood, isolated PBMCs, or DNA extracted from either of those sample types. The origin of this receptor is a woman aged 80 or older with acute or convalescent COVID-19. The V and J segments used are TRBV29-1 and TRBJ1-4; TRBD1 is perhaps the D gene, given 5 matching bases. The sample comprised peripheral blood. The CDR3 protein is CSVEQGERKLFF. The nucleotide sequence is given as TGCAGCGTTGAACAGGGTGAAAGGAAACTGTTTTTT.